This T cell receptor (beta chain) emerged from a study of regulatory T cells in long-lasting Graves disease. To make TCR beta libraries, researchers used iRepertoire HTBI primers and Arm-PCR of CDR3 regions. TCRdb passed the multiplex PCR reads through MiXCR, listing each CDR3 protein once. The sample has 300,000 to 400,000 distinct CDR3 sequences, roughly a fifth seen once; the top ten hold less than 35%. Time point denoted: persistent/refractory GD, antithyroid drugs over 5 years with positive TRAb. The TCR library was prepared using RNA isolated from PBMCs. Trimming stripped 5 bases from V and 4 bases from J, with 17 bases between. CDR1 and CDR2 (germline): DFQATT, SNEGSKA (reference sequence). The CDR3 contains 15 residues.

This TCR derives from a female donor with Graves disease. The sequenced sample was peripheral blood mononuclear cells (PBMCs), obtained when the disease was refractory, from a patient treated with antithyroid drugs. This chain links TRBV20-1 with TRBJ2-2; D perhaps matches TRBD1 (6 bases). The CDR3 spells CSAGTGFRVTGELFF. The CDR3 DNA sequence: TGCAGTGCTGGCACAGGGTTCAGGGTCACCGGGGAGCTGTTTTTT.